This T cell receptor (beta chain) derives from a study of blood T cells in healthy people across ages. Findings and limits, study-wide: Donor CMV infection status was unknown, possibly confounding age-related changes in expanded clonotypes.

This clonotype was counted at least ten times. Its antigen is not known. Then a second PCR, running about 7 to 11 cycles, was carried out with a sample-barcoded 5' primer and a J-beta primer mix. TCRdb reanalysed the 5' RACE reads using MiXCR and keeps one entry per CDR3 protein. The sample includes approximately 490,000 distinct CDR3 sequences, less than 25% of them seen just once. This sample was shared with a second study, whose subject was T cells of mothers and their children.

Sequencing was performed on blood. The receptor was derived from a boy between 10 and 17 years old in good health.

CDR3 amino acids: CASSPRGGGIYEQYF. CDR3 DNA sequence: TGTGCCAGCAGTCCCCGGGGGGGCGGTATCTACGAGCAGTACTTC. The chain links TRBV27 to TRBJ2-7; 8 bases fit TRBD2. CDR1 and CDR2 from the germline V gene are MNHEY and SMNVEV (reference sequence). V dropped 5 bases and J dropped 3; count of bases not matched to a gene: 9. The CDR3 is 15 amino acids.